Listed here are 27 T cell receptor beta chains from one sample, sequenced in a study of blood T cell repertoires in COVID-19. The data were produced by immunoSEQ multiplex PCR, yet TCRdb's version contains in-frame clones alone and is incomplete. The sample shows more than 300,000 clones, roughly 90% of them seen only once. Sequences were obtained from peripheral blood. Receptor source: a woman between 65 and 79 years old with COVID-19, enrolled during active disease.

The rearrangement joins TRBV2 to TRBJ2-5; maybe TRBD2 (6 bases). V was pared by 7 bases and J by 2 bases, with 11 bases between. In germline, CDR1 is SNHLY, CDR2 FYNNEI. This CDR3 has 13 amino acids. Here the CDR3 DNA reads TGTGCCAGCACGTCGGGGGTGCAAGAGACCCAGTACTTC. It codes for CASTSGVQETQYF. The full variable domain, rest sourced from reference TRBV2 and TRBJ2-5, is EPEVTQTPSHQVTQMGQEVILRCVPISNHLYFYWYRQILGQKVEFLVSFYNNEISEKSEIFDDQFSVERPDGSNFTLKIRSTKLEDSAMYFCASTSGVQETQYFGPGTRLLVL.

This chain's CDR3 is CASSSGLLPGLGYTF. The CDR3 nucleotides read TGTGCCAGCAGCTCGGGCCTTCTCCCAGGGCTCGGCTACACCTTC. The chain joins TRBV7-8 to TRBJ1-2; a weak D match, TRBD1 (5 bases). CDR1 SGHVS and CDR2 FQNEAQ come from the germline V gene. With 4 bases removed from V and 8 bases from J, the gap between germline ends came to 20 bases. The CDR3 runs 15 residues. The whole variable domain, filled in from reference TRBV7-8 and TRBJ1-2, reads GAGVSQSPRYKVAKRGQDVALRCDPISGHVSLFWYQQALGQGPEFLTYFQNEAQLDKSGLPSDRFFAERPEGSVSTLKIQRTQQEDSAVYLCASSSGLLPGLGYTFGSGTRLTVV.

The V gene is TRBV27, the J gene TRBJ1-6; TRBD1 agrees at 7 bases. There are 18 residues in the CDR3. The J segment lost 0 bases and the V segment lost 3 bases, leaving 8 bases of the junction unmatched. Germline loops: CDR1 MNHEY, CDR2 SMNVEV (reference sequence). For the CDR3, the DNA is TGTGCCAGCAGTTTCCGGGGACAGACTTACTCCTATAATTCACCCCTCCACTTT. Translating it yields CASSFRGQTYSYNSPLHF.

The genes are TRBV5-1 and TRBJ1-6; D perhaps matches TRBD1 (5 bases). V shed 4 bases and J shed 8 bases, with 16 bases lying between them. Per the germline V gene, CDR1 is SGHRS and CDR2 is YFSETQ. The CDR3 has 15 residues. The CDR3 region is CASSLTTTVDSPLHF. The CDR3 nucleotides are TGCGCCAGCAGCCTAACTACGACAGTTGATTCACCCCTCCACTTT.

There are a few counts of this clone. The chain recombines TRBV2 with TRBJ1-2; maybe TRBD1 (6 bases). CDR1 and CDR2 (germline): SNHLY, FYNNEI. Deletions cut 8 bases from V and 0 bases from J, with 13 bases between. The CDR3 length is 14 residues. The CDR3 region is CASALGQSNYGYTF. CDR3 sequence (DNA): TGTGCCAGCGCCCTAGGACAGTCTAACTATGGCTACACCTTC.

This chain uses TRBV30 with TRBJ1-4, with TRBD1 matching over 8 bases. CDR3 size: 14 residues. Germline CDR1 GTSNPN, CDR2 SVGIG (reference sequence). Unmatched junction bases numbered 8, after V lost 5 bases and J lost 6 bases. The CDR3 DNA reads TGTGCCTGGGGGGGGACAGGAATCTATGAAAAACTGTTTTTT. Amino acid sequence: CAWGGTGIYEKLFF.

The J gene is TRBJ1-4, the V gene TRBV3-1 (or the pseudogene TRBV3-2), with D tentatively TRBD1 (6 bases). Deletions cut 2 bases from V and 6 bases from J, with 10 bases between. The CDR3 is 14 amino acids. CDR1 and CDR2 from the germline V gene are LGHDT and YNNKEL (reference sequence). The CDR3 nucleotides are TGTGCCAGCAGCCAATCGGGGGGCGATGAAAAACTGTTTTTT. As protein: CASSQSGGDEKLFF.

The chain recombines TRBV29-1 with TRBJ1-2; the match to TRBD1 covers 10 bases. Germline V lookup: CDR1 SQVTM, CDR2 ANQGSEA. V shed 2 bases and J 4 bases; nucleotides not matched to a gene: 7. CDR3 length: 15 residues. CDR3 sequence: CSVEKARDRGYGYTF. CDR3 DNA sequence: TGCAGCGTTGAAAAAGCCCGGGACAGGGGCTATGGCTACACCTTC.

CDR3 residues: CASSLGLPNTGELFF. CDR3 sequence (DNA): TGCGCCAGCAGCCTGGGACTACCGAACACCGGGGAGCTGTTTTTT. This rearrangement joins TRBV5-1 to TRBJ2-2, with 7 positions matching TRBD2. This CDR3 contains 15 residues. V gave up 4 bases and J gave up 0 bases; unmatched junction bases: 3. The germline V gene has CDR1 SGHRS and CDR2 YFSETQ.

As DNA, the CDR3 is TGTGCCAGCAGACCCACTAGCGGGGGGCACGATGAGCAGTTCTTC. Protein product: CASRPTSGGHDEQFF. The rearrangement joins TRBV21-1 to TRBJ2-1; the D call in the table, TRBD2, was not verified against the DNA. TRBV21-1 is noted as a pseudogene. This CDR3 comprises 15 residues.

The chain recombines TRBV4-1 with TRBJ2-3; 7 bases match TRBD2. V lost 0 bases to trimming and J lost 2 bases; unmatched junction nucleotides: 2. Germline V gene sequence: CDR1 MGHRA, CDR2 YSYEKL. The CDR3 is made up of 15 amino acids. The CDR3: CASSQERDYTDTQYF. The DNA of the CDR3 is TGCGCCAGCAGCCAAGAAAGGGACTACACAGATACGCAGTATTTT.

This rearrangement joins TRBV30 to TRBJ1-5; TRBD1 is a possible D gene (6 bases). Trimming pared 1 base from V and 3 bases from J, leaving 13 bases between. The CDR3 is 15 residues long. Germline CDR1 GTSNPN, CDR2 SVGIG (reference sequence). The CDR3 loop reads CAWSDDDRTNQPQHF. As DNA, the CDR3 is TGTGCCTGGAGTGATGATGACAGGACCAATCAGCCCCAGCATTTT.

The chain has TRBV2 and TRBJ2-3, with D tentatively TRBD1 (5 bases). Germline lookup yields CDR1 SNHLY and CDR2 FYNNEI. The CDR3 is 14 amino acids. Trimming took off 5 bases at V and 6 bases at J, with 15 bases between the two ends. Written as DNA, the CDR3 is TGTGCCAGCAGTCTCTCGACAGTACGGGATACGCAGTATTTT. Protein product: CASSLSTVRDTQYF.

This chain links TRBV7-9 with TRBJ1-6, with 12 bases aligning to TRBD1. The J segment lost 7 bases and the V segment lost 0 bases, leaving 4 bases of the junction unmatched. The CDR3 is 17 residues long. Germline V gene lookup returns CDR1 SEHNR and CDR2 FQNEAQ (reference sequence). CDR3 loop: CASSLAGTGGLNSPLHF. The CDR3 DNA is TGTGCCAGCAGCTTAGCCGGGACAGGGGGCCTAAATTCACCCCTCCACTTT.

V and J are TRBV18 and TRBJ1-1, with 7 bases lining up with TRBD1. The CDR3 has 16 amino acids. Germline values: CDR1 KGHSH, CDR2 LQKENI. Germline trimming cut 2 bases from V and 5 bases from J; bases unmatched to any gene: 11. CDR3 loop: CASSPIFGTAKTEAFF. CDR3 sequence (DNA): TGTGCCAGCTCACCAATTTTCGGGACAGCTAAGACTGAAGCTTTCTTT.

The V gene is TRBV28, the J gene TRBJ2-3; 9 nucleotides line up with TRBD2. Germline lookup yields CDR1 MDHEN and CDR2 SYDVKM. The CDR3 is made up of 15 amino acids. J was trimmed by 5 bases and V by 4 bases; bases with no gene match: 7. The CDR3 sequence: CASSSGSGGVDTQYF. CDR3 DNA: TGTGCCAGCAGTTCGGGTAGCGGGGGTGTAGATACGCAGTATTTT.

The V gene is TRBV12-3 or TRBV12-4, the J gene TRBJ2-7; TRBD2 aligns across 9 bases. V trimming: 8 bases; J trimming: 2 bases; junction bases outside the gene matches: 4. There are 13 residues in the CDR3. CDR3 region: CASGRGGPYEQYF. CDR3 nucleotides: TGTGCCAGCGGGCGGGGGGGCCCCTACGAGCAGTACTTC.

V usage is TRBV6-6 and J usage is TRBJ2-7, with 7 bases aligning to TRBD1. Germline-derived CDR1 and CDR2 are MNHNY and SVGAGI (reference sequence). V lost 2 bases and J lost 4; bases outside the gene matches: 2. The CDR3 runs 13 residues. The CDR3 spells CASSYETGYEQYF. The DNA of the CDR3 is TGTGCCAGCAGTTACGAGACAGGGTACGAGCAGTACTTC.

The chain couples TRBV5-1 to TRBJ1-1, with TRBD1 matching over 10 bases. With V trimmed by 4 bases and J by 4 bases, 10 bases remained unmatched. CDR3 size: 16 residues. CDR1 SGHRS and CDR2 YFSETQ come from the germline V gene. The CDR3 sequence is CASSGRTGGAFTEAFF. CDR3 in DNA: TGCGCCAGCAGCGGGAGGACAGGGGGGGCCTTCACTGAAGCTTTCTTT.

About this clone: Other nucleotide sequences from this sample produce the same CDR3. The chain couples TRBV5-4 to TRBJ2-5, with 7 bases identical to TRBD1. CDR1 and CDR2 from the germline V gene are SGHNT and YYREEE (reference sequence). This CDR3 comprises 13 residues. Germline trimming cut 2 bases from V and 5 bases from J; bases unmatched to any gene: 3. This CDR3 is CASSFTGDETQYF. In DNA, the CDR3 is TGTGCCAGCAGCTTCACAGGGGACGAGACCCAGTACTTC.

This clone has a single count. The rearrangement links TRBV5-4 to TRBJ2-7, with TRBD1 matching over 7 bases. The CDR3 runs to 13 residues. Looked up from germline, CDR1 is SGHNT and CDR2 is YYREEE (reference sequence). J lost 4 bases, V lost 2 bases, and 3 bases had no gene match. The CDR3 coding sequence is TGTGCCAGCAGCTTTAAGGGGGCTTACGAGCAGTACTTC. Its translation is CASSFKGAYEQYF.

The chain has TRBV2 and TRBJ1-1; 7 bases line up with TRBD1. V lost 8 bases, J lost 3 bases, and 3 bases stayed unmatched. The CDR3 runs 12 residues. CDR1 SNHLY and CDR2 FYNNEI come from the germline V gene. The CDR3 nucleotides are TGTGCCAGCGAAACAGGGGACACTGAAGCTTTCTTT. Encoded protein: CASETGDTEAFF. The full variable domain, completed using reference TRBV2 and TRBJ1-1, is EPEVTQTPSHQVTQMGQEVILRCVPISNHLYFYWYRQILGQKVEFLVSFYNNEISEKSEIFDDQFSVERPDGSNFTLKIRSTKLEDSAMYFCASETGDTEAFFGQGTRLTVV.

The chain has TRBV5-5 and TRBJ2-7, with 9 nucleotides matching TRBD1. This CDR3 has 15 residues. Losses at the gene ends were 2 bases for V and 3 bases for J; bases not matched to a gene: 6. Germline V gene data show CDR1 as SGHKS and CDR2 as YYEKEE (reference sequence). The CDR3 DNA reads TGTGCCAGCAGCTTAGGACAGGGGCCAAGCTACGAGCAGTACTTC. Its protein is CASSLGQGPSYEQYF.

CDR3 sequence (DNA): TGTGCCTGGAGTCGACAGGGGTATGGCAATCAGCCCCAGCATTTT. Translating gives CAWSRQGYGNQPQHF. The rearrangement uses TRBV30 and TRBJ1-5; 8 nucleotides line up with TRBD1. Germline loops: CDR1 GTSNPN, CDR2 SVGIG (reference sequence). V gave up 2 bases and J gave up 2 bases; unmatched junction bases: 5. This CDR3 spans 15 amino acids.

The chain recombines TRBV19 with TRBJ2-5; D gene uncertain. The V and J ends lost 6 bases and 5 bases respectively, with 13 bases between them. From germline, CDR1 is LNHDA and CDR2 SQIVND (reference sequence). The CDR3 loop spans 13 amino acids. In DNA form, the CDR3 reads TGTGCCAGTAGGCAGGCCTCAATGGAGACCCAGTACTTC. Amino acid sequence: CASRQASMETQYF. Supplemented by reference TRBV19 and TRBJ2-5, the full variable domain reads DGGITQSPKYLFRKEGQNVTLSCEQNLNHDAMYWYRQDPGQGLRLIYYSQIVNDFQKGDIAEGYSVSREKKESFPLTVTSAQKNPTAFYLCASRQASMETQYFGPGTRLLVL.

The chain joins TRBV4-3 to TRBJ1-2; possibly TRBD1 for D (6 bases). Germline V CDR1 and CDR2: LGHNA, YSLEER. Trimming cost V 4 bases and J 4 bases, with 16 bases left between them. CDR3 size: 15 residues. DNA for the CDR3: TGCGCCAGCAGCCCTTTCTATACGGACAGCTATGGCTACACCTTC. Protein product: CASSPFYTDSYGYTF.

This clone occurred a few times. Additional DNA sequences in this sample encode the identical CDR3. The chain combines TRBV7-9 with TRBJ1-1, with D possibly being TRBD1 (5 bases). With 4 bases removed from V and 1 base from J, the gap between germline ends came to 10 bases. This CDR3 is 14 amino acids long. From germline, CDR1 is SEHNR and CDR2 FQNEAQ (reference sequence). DNA of the CDR3: TGTGCCAGCAGCTATCAGGGAGGGAACACTGAAGCTTTCTTT. This codes for CASSYQGGNTEAFF.